The entry below describes one TCR beta chain. The V end lost 3 bases, the J end lost 4 bases, and 12 bases lay between the germline ends. The CDR3 consists of 14 residues. Germline V gene data show CDR1 as LNHDA and CDR2 as SQIVND (reference sequence). This specimen comes from a study of blood T cell repertoires in COVID-19. Study-level background: PBMCs, B-cell-depleted T cells, or T cells provided the cDNA or gDNA that made up the material.

Some clones are missing from TCRdb's copy, which holds only in-frame ones; the method was immunoSEQ multiplex PCR. Among a few hundred thousand clones listed, roughly 84% were seen once. Material for sequencing was peripheral blood. The TCR was taken from a human donor with COVID-19, enrolled during active disease. The donor label of this sample is uncertain. V usage is TRBV19 and J usage is TRBJ1-2; D is undetermined. CDR3 bases: TGTGCCAGTAGTATTGGGTACAGCCCCTATGGCTACACCTTC. Translated, it gives CASSIGYSPYGYTF.